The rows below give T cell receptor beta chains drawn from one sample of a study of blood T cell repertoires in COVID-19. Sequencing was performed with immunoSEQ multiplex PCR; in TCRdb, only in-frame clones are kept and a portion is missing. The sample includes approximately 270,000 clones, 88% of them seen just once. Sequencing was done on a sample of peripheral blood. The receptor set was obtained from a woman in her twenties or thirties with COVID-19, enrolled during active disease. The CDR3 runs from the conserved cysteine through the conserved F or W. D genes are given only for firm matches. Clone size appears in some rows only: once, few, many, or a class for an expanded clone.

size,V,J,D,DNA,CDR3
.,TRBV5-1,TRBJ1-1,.,TGCGCCAGCAGCTCCAGGGGAAACACTGAAGCTTTCTTT,CASSSRGNTEAFF
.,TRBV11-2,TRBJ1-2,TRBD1,TGTGCCAGCAGCCCGGCGGCCGGGACAGACTATGGCTACACCTTC,CASSPAAGTDYGYTF
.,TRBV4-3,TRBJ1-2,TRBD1,TGCGCCAGCAGCCGCGGACAGGTTGGGGTCTATGGCTACACCTTC,CASSRGQVGVYGYTF
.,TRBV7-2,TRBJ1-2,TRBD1,TGTGCCAGCAGACAGGGGACTGGCTGGGGGTATGGCTACACCTTC,CASRQGTGWGYGYTF
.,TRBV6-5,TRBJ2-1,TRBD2,TGTGCCAGCAGTTACGCGGGGGGCCCCTACAATGAGCAGTTCTTC,CASSYAGGPYNEQFF
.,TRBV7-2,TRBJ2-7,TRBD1,TGTGCCAGCAGCCACAGGACAGGATCGAATTACGAGCAGTACTTC,CASSHRTGSNYEQYF
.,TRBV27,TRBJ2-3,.,TGTGCCAGCAGTTCCACGCCCAGGGGAGATACGCAGTATTTT,CASSSTPRGDTQYF
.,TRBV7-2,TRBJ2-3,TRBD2,TGTGCCAGCAGCTCCGGACTAGCGGGGGGGCAAGATACGCAGTATTTT,CASSSGLAGGQDTQYF
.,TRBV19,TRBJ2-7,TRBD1,TGTGCCAGTAGTTTACCGGACAGGGGTTTCGAGCAGTACTTC,CASSLPDRGFEQYF
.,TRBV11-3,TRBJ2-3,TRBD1,TGTGCCAGCAGCCCTCGGACAGGCGGAGATACGCAGTATTTT,CASSPRTGGDTQYF
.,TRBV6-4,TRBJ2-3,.,TGTGCCAGCAGATCGGACGGGGACACAGATACGCAGTATTTT,CASRSDGDTDTQYF
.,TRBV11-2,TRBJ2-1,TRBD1,TGTGCCAGCAGCTTAGAACCGGGACAGGGTTACTCTGAGCAGTTCTTC,CASSLEPGQGYSEQFF
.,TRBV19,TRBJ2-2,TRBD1,TGTGCCAGTAGTACAGGGGGCCCCACCACCGGGGAGCTGTTTTTT,CASSTGGPTTGELFF
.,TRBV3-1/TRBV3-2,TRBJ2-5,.,TGTGCCAGCAGCCCACCGCGGGCACGGGAGACCCAGTACTTC,CASSPPRARETQYF
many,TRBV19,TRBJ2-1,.,TGTGCCAGTAGTATGGGAACCCAGGGTTCCTACAATGAGCAGTTCTTC,CASSMGTQGSYNEQFF
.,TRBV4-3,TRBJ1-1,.,TGCGCCAGCAGCCAGGGGGCTGGGATGGTGGGCACTGAAGCTTTCTTT,CASSQGAGMVGTEAFF
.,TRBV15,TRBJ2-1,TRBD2,TGTGCCACCAGCAGAGCTCCTAGCGGCTCCTACAATGAGCAGTTCTTC,CATSRAPSGSYNEQFF
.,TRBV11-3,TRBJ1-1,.,TGTGCCAGCAGCTTGGAAGGACAGATGAACACTGAAGCTTTCTTT,CASSLEGQMNTEAFF
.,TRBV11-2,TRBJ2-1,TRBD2,TGTGCCAGCAGCTTAAGAAAACTAGCGGGAGTTCGGTCCTACAATGAGCAGTTCTTC,CASSLRKLAGVRSYNEQFF
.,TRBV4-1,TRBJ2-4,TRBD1,TGCGCCAGCAGCCAAGGGACAGGGGTTTTTGCCTTC,CASSQGTGVFAF
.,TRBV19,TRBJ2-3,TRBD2,TGTGCCAGTAGTGACGGACTAGCGGCTAGCACAGATACGCAGTATTTT,CASSDGLAASTDTQYF
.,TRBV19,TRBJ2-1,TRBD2,TGTGCCACCCGTGGGCGGGAGAGCCCATTGGAGCAGTTCTTC,CATRGRESPLEQFF
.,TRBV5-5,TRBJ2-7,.,TGTGCCAGCAGCTTGCGGGGGAGGGGGGACGACGAGCAGTACTTC,CASSLRGRGDDEQYF
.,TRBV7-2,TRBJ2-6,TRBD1,TGTGCCAGCAGCTTATTGGGGACAGGTCGCTCTGGGGCCAACGTCCTGACTTTC,CASSLLGTGRSGANVLTF
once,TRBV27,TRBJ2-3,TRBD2,TGTGCCAGCAGTCCGCCAGCGGGGGCCAACACAGATACGCAGTATTTT,CASSPPAGANTDTQYF
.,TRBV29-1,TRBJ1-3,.,TGCAGCGTTGGATCGGGCAGGGCCGGAAACACCATATATTTT,CSVGSGRAGNTIYF
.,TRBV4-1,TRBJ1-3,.,TGCGCCAGCAGCCAGGGCGACATACTCTCTGGAAACACCATATATTTT,CASSQGDILSGNTIYF
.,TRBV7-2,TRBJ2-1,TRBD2,TGTGCCAGCAGCAGCACTCTAGCGGGAGGGGTCAGTGAGCAGTTCTTC,CASSSTLAGGVSEQFF
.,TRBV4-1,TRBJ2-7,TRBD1,TGCGCCAGCAGCCCGAGACAGGGGGCCTACGAGCAGTACTTC,CASSPRQGAYEQYF
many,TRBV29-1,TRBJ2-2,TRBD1,TGCAGCGTGACAGGGGGCAACACCGGGGAGCTGTTTTTT,CSVTGGNTGELFF
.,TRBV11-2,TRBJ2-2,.,TGTGCCAGCAGCTTAGAAGGTTCGCAGGGCTGGACCGGGGAGCTGTTTTTT,CASSLEGSQGWTGELFF
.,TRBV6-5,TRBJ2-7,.,TGTGCCAGCACTAGAGACGGACAGTATCCGCAGTACTTC,CASTRDGQYPQYF
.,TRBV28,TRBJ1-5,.,TGTGCCAGCAGAGTTTCCGGGGTAGGCAATCAGCCCCAGCATTTT,CASRVSGVGNQPQHF
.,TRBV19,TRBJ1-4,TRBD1,TGTGCCAGTAGGGACAGGGTTAATGAAAAACTGTTTTTT,CASRDRVNEKLFF
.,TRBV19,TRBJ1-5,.,TGTGCCAGTAGGGACAGATTAGATCAGCCCCAGCATTTT,CASRDRLDQPQHF
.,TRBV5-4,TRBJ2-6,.,TGTGCCAGCAGCTTCGTAGGACAGCCCTCCGCTGGGGCCAACGTCCTGACTTTC,CASSFVGQPSAGANVLTF
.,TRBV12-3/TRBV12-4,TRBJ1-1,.,TGTGCCAGTGCGGGGCAGTTGGGGCTTGAAGCTTTCTTT,CASAGQLGLEAFF
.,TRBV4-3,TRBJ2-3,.,TGCGCCAGCAGCCTAGGGGCTAGGGGAACAGATACGCAGTATTTT,CASSLGARGTDTQYF
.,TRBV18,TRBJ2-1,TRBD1,TGTGCCAGCTCACTTGGACAGGGCTACAATGAGCAGTTCTTC,CASSLGQGYNEQFF
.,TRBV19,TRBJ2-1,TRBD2,TGTGCCAGTAGTAGGGAGGGCTCCAACTCCTACAATGAGCAGTTCTTC,CASSREGSNSYNEQFF
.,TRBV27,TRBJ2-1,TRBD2,TGTGCCAGCAGTTTAGGGACTAGCGGCGGGAATGAGCAGTTCTTC,CASSLGTSGGNEQFF
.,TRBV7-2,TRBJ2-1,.,TGTGCCAGCAGCTTAGGTCTTTTGGAGACTGAGCAGTTCTTC,CASSLGLLETEQFF
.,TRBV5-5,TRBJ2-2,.,TGTGCCAGCAGCCCACCAGGCACCGGGGAGCTGTTTTTT,CASSPPGTGELFF
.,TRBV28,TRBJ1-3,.,TGTGCCAGCAGTTTAGGAGGGGTTGGAAACACCATATATTTT,CASSLGGVGNTIYF
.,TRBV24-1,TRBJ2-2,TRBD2,TGTGCCACCAGTGATGAGGACCCGGCGGGAGCGAACACCGGGGAGCTGTTTTTT,CATSDEDPAGANTGELFF